This entry concerns a single TCR beta chain. The clone's antigen remains unknown. The record has no base qualities; no much larger clone is one base away. Library preparation employed 5' RACE. The instrument given in TCRdb is Illumina HiSeq 2500. A second about 6 to 11 cycle PCR used a sample-barcoded 5' primer and a J-beta primer mix. Each TCR beta cDNA molecule received a unique molecular identifier from a template-switch 5' adaptor carrying 12 random nucleotides. At least 2.5 million CDR3-containing paired-end reads were obtained from each sample. All of the RNA was converted into first-strand cDNA using the Mint cDNA synthesis kit, with a TRBC-specific oligonucleotide serving as the primer. After uracil-DNA glycosylase treatment, a first 18-cycle PCR used universal primers M1SS and BC2_uni_R on all cDNA. In the source study's methods: For normalization, 1 million high-quality reads, each with a distinct molecular identifier, were randomly selected from each sample. Reads with shared molecular identifiers were discarded instead of being binned into consensus sequences. CDR3 identification, clonotype clustering and error correction used MiTCR with a Q25 quality threshold and the strictest error-elimination algorithm. A nonparametric unseen species model with Euler transformation was used to estimate a lower bound on total TCR beta diversity. TCRdb reprocessed the public reads (quality trimming at Q25 with fastp, clone calling with MiXCR) and kept in-frame beta chains. Each record represents a unique CDR3 protein, reported with the most common genes and DNA among its rows. TCRdb's processing, not the study's, gives the V and J calls here. This sample lists about a million distinct CDR3 sequences; about 51% were detected once. Of the sample, about a fifth falls within the top ten clones.

This sample was included in a study of blood T cells in healthy people across ages (dated by TCRdb to about 2015). Study-wide context: In model experiments, template switching captured roughly one uniquely barcoded TCR beta cDNA molecule for every two T cells. Using deep sequencing normalized with unique cDNA molecular identifiers, the study measured how TCR beta repertoire diversity changes with age. The donors were divided into four age groups: young (average roughly 15 years), middle-aged (about 40), aged (about 62) and long-lived (nearly 85). To avoid experimental bias, donors of different ages were distributed randomly across sequencing lanes. Two additional independent replicas of 1 million unique cDNA reads from the same blood draw were analyzed for two donors (one aged 18 to 29 and one aged 80 or older). The paper as a whole reports these results and caveats: Estimates of total diversity from one million sequenced T cells were regarded as lower bounds and underestimates. Bulk unsorted PBMC profiling prevented conclusive comparison of naive and antigen-experienced compartments. The CMV infection status of donors was not known, potentially confounding age-related changes in expanded clonotypes. As age increased, observed TCR beta diversity per million T cells dropped in a roughly linear way, and a significant reduction was already evident by age 40. The long-lived group showed more naive CD4+ T cells, fewer expanded clones and increased TCR diversity than the aged group, suggesting age selection. There was a strong correlation between observed TCR beta diversity and the percentage of naive T cells measured by flow cytometry.

The V and J ends are trimmed by 4 bases and 7 bases, leaving 8 bases between them. From the cysteine through the phenylalanine, the CDR3 covers 11 amino acids. This entry keeps only the CDR3 DNA: 33 bases, framed from base 1. Donors were about 36 systemically healthy Caucasian individuals from Russia aged roughly 6 to 100 years. Roughly 10 milliliters of peripheral blood were collected from each donor into EDTA-treated Vacutainer tubes. Ficoll-Paque density-gradient centrifugation was used to isolate PBMCs, with at least 6.5 million per sample. Trizol reagent was used to extract total RNA from the PBMCs, yielding at least 5.5 micrograms per sample. For every donor, flow cytometry on a PBMC aliquot measured the percentage of naive CD45RAhigh/CD27high T cells.

The material sequenced was blood. The V and J genes are TRBV12-3 or TRBV12-4 and TRBJ2-7, with no D gene named confidently. This sequence was found in a woman aged 60 to 75 in good health. This receptor carries the CDR3 CASSSFNEQYF. The DNA sequence is TGTGCCAGCAGTTCTTTCAATGAGCAGTACTTC.